This TCR beta chain was observed in a study of T cells in Graves' hyperthyroidism and ophthalmopathy. Of note for this clonotype: An end of the junction differs from the germline gene, which may be a read error.

What was amplified from RNA transcripts were TCR beta CDR3 regions. HTBI primers were used for first-round RT-PCR of the TCR CDR3. TCRdb re-analysed the multiplex PCR reads in MiXCR, keeping a single row per CDR3 protein. The table lists some 360,000 distinct CDR3 sequences, approximately 18% of them singletons. Disease duration was under 3 months in the ophthalmopathy patients, who also had a Clinical Activity Score of at least 3 and a NOSPECS grade of at least 4. PBMCs were derived from 7.5 to 10 ml fresh peripheral blood. Germline assignment: CDR1 DFQATT and CDR2 SNEGSKA (reference sequence). CDR3 length: 10 amino acids.

The chain combines TRBV20-1 with TRBJ1-2; D call uncertain. The sequence was obtained from a woman aged 40 to 50 with Graves' ophthalmopathy. Sample: blood. DNA of the CDR3: TGCAATGCAGATTATAGTGGCTACATCTTC. This gives the protein CNADYSGYIF.